The T cell receptor (beta chain) under discussion was sequenced for a study of long-term antiretroviral therapy in people with HIV (dated by TCRdb to 2021 to 2024). Some background on the complete study: The earliest samples were collected about a decade before the 2015 WHO recommendation for immediate ART, when ART was typically delayed until CD4 counts fell. No cross-contamination during QIAcube processing was shown when test extractions of a monoclonal T-cell line were performed alongside fewer than 40 polyclonal samples. Of the 30 participants with HIV, approximately 11 were female. A retrospective serial study tested whether changes in peripheral blood TRB repertoire composition and diversity were associated with ART initiation and durable HIV suppression. A total of 192 cryopreserved PBMC samples were contributed to the cohort by 30 adults with confirmed HIV infection, with samples collected serially over a mean of approximately six years (range 1-12). Broader findings and caveats from the paper: CDR3 length ranges in HIV repertoires were narrower than in controls, and network structure suggested an antigen-experienced repertoire with only a slight naive shift after ART. Starting ART was linked to a significant rise in TRB diversity, yet even with long-term ART the diversity remained significantly lower than in transplant donor controls. Inferences about post-ART repertoire changes were limited because no data were available on ART adherence, viral resistance or therapy changes. Since PBMC availability was limited, sequencing covered only the TCR beta chain, with no alpha chain pairing. Because cell numbers in pre-ART samples were limited, unsorted PBMC were profiled instead of sorted CD4+ and CD8+ T cells. Samples dated from the mid-2000s to the late 2010s, and the ART regimens used may be less effective than current ones. Expanded TRB clones identified before ART initiation dominated the repertoire across all time points, though the dominance fluctuated and decreased in many PLHIV after ART.

Turning to this clone: This receptor's antigen is unknown. Per-nucleotide qualities are absent, and no much larger clonotype sits a single base away.

The CDR3 holds 17 amino acids from the cysteine to the phenylalanine. The kept DNA is CDR3 alone, 51 bases in frame from the first base. V trim: 0 bases; J trim: 4 bases; unmatched bases: 8. The germline V gene sets CDR1 to SGHNT and CDR2 to YENEEA. The immunoSEQ hsTCRB v3.0 assay was used at survey level resolution to sequence the TRB variable region. TRB sequencing targeted a depth of about 40,000-50,000 T-cell genomes per sample. An Illumina MiSeq with a v3 150-cycle kit was used to sequence the pooled TRB libraries. Under the source paper's analysis protocol: Repertoire analysis ran in R within a reproducible Nextflow workflow covering QC, data transformation and analysis. LymphoSeq2, an R package for exploring AIRR-Seq data, was used to implement the custom analyses. A few samples that produced fewer than 5000 total TRB sequences were removed, so some 180 HIV repertoires were analyzed. Among the 170 to 200 HIV repertoires that were kept, 59 were collected before ART initiation and more than 120 were collected after ART initiation. Each repertoire was downsampled to 5000 TRB nucleotide sequences, and summary statistics were averaged across 100 downsampling iterations. Only TRB sequences with CDR3 regions of at least seven amino acids were retained for analysis. Two measures captured diversity: a Shannon entropy-derived clonality score and the Gini coefficient. In the repertoire networks, any two of the top 5000 CDR3 amino acid sequences were connected whenever the two sequences differed by an edit distance of one. For TRB CDR3 amino acid sequences, GLIPH2 was used to predict antigen specificity groups and MHC restriction. To flag known CMV, EBV, HIV or tissue antigen associations, CDR3 amino acid sequences were matched against VDJdb and McPAS-TCR. Pre-ART, post-ART and control groups were compared with Wilcoxon signed-rank tests and Holm-Bonferroni correction. TCRdb carries this immuneACCESS record with in-frame sequences only. Its versions omit some clonotypes, under half of them owing to an unresolved V gene in the studies checked, with the rest unexplained. The V and J calls and clone size come from that table; D and trimming were worked out from the DNA. This sample is represented by 24,000 or so clones; less than 80% of them were singletons. The ten biggest clones cover roughly 10% of the sample.

Participants were included only if at least one PBMC sample before ART initiation and at least two post-ART samples were available. Every participant with HIV received treatment in the United States of America. Before DNA extraction, cryopreserved samples containing about 0.9-11 million PBMC were thawed and washed. At the time of the earliest PBMC sample for each participant with HIV, ages ranged from roughly 23 to 55 years. PBMC samples were contributed by each participant from 1-4 timepoints before ART initiation and 2-8 timepoints after ART initiation, with a median of 7 samples. Serial HIV viral load, CD4+ T-cell count, ART history and demographic data were obtained for every participant. Using a Qiagen kit on a QIAcube, genomic DNA was extracted from unsorted PBMC, with samples processed in batches of 12.

The sequence joins TRBV11-3 to TRBJ2-3; TRBD2 matches 9 bases in the middle. This receptor was obtained from a woman in her forties with HIV. The specimen was unsorted PBMCs, collected 1.2 years after starting antiretroviral therapy. The bases read TGTGCCAGCAGCTTAGAGGCGGGGGGGCGTCCCTCAGATACGCAGTATTTT. This sequence encodes CASSLEAGGRPSDTQYF.